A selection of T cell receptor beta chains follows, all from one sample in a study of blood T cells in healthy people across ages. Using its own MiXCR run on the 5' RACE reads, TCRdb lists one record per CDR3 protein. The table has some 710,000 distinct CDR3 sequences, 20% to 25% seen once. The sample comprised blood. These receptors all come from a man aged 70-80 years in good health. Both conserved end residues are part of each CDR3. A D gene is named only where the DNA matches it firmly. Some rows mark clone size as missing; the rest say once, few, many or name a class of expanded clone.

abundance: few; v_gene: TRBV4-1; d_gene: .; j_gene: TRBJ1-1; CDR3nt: TGCGCCAGCAGCCAAGACAACAGCATGAACACTGAAGCTTTCTTT; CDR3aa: CASSQDNSMNTEAFF
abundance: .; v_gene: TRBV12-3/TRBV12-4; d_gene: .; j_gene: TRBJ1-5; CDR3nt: TGTGCCAGCAGCGAGCCGGGGGGTCAGCCCCAGCATTTT; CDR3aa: CASSEPGGQPQHF
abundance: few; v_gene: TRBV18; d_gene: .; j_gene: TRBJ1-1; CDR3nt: TGTGCCAGCTCACCACAGGCGGGGCGGGCCACTGAAGCTTTCTTT; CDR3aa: CASSPQAGRATEAFF
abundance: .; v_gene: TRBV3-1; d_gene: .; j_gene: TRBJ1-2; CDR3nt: TGTGCCAGCAGCCAAGCTGGTAACTATGGCTACACCTTC; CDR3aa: CASSQAGNYGYTF
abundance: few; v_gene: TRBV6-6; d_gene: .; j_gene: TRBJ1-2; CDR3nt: TGTGCCAGCAGTGCGGGACGGGATATGTATGGCTACACCTTC; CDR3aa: CASSAGRDMYGYTF
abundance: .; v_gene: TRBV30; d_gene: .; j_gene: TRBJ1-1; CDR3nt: TGTGCCTGGCTGACCAGGGAAGCTTTCTTT; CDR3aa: CAWLTREAFF
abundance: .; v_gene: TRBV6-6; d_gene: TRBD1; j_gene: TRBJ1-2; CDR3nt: TGTGCCAGCACCGTTTCCGGGACAGGGGACCCTAACTATGGCTACACCTTC; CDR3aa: CASTVSGTGDPNYGYTF
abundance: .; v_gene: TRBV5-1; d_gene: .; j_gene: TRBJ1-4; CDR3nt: TGCGCCAGCAGCTTGGAATCAGCTGAAAAACTGTTTTTT; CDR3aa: CASSLESAEKLFF
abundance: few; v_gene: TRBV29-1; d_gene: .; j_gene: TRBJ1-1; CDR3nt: TGCAGCGTTGTGATCGGGACTTGGGACACTGAAGCTTTCTTT; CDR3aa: CSVVIGTWDTEAFF
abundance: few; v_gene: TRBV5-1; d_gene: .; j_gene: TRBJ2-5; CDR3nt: TGCGCCAGCAGCTTGGCCAATACAGGAGGTCAAGAGACCCAGTACTTC; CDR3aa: CASSLANTGGQETQYF
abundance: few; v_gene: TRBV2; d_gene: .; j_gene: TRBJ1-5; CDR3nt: TGTGCCAGCATGGTGAATCGGGGGAATCAGCCCCAGCATTTT; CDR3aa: CASMVNRGNQPQHF
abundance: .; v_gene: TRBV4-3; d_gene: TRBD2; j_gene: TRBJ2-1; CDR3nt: TGCGCCAGCAGCCAAGGTCCAGCGGGGGGGCGGAAGGCTAGTGGTGAGCAGTTCTTC; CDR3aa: CASSQGPAGGRKASGEQFF
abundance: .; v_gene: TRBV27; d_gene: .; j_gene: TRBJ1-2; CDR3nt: TGTGCCAGCAGGATGGGAAACTATGGCTACACCTTC; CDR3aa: CASRMGNYGYTF
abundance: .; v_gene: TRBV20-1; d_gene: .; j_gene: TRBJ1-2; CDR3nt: TGCAGTGCTAGAGATCCCCAGAAGGGATCGAAGGGCTACACCTTC; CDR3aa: CSARDPQKGSKGYTF
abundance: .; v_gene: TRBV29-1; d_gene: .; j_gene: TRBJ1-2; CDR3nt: TGCAGCGTTGAAGGGTGGGGGATTGGGAATGGCTACACCTTC; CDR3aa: CSVEGWGIGNGYTF
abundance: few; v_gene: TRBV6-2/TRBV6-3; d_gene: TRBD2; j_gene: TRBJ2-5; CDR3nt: TGTGCCAGCAGTTATCGGGGTGGCGGGAGGAAGACCCAGTACTTC; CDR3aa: CASSYRGGGRKTQYF
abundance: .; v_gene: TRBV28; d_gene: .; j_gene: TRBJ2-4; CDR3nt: TGTGCCAGCAGTCCCGAGGGGGGGCGCAAAAACATTCAGTACTTC; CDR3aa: CASSPEGGRKNIQYF
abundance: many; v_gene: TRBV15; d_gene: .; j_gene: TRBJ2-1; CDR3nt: TGTGCCACCAGCAGAGTCGACAGTATATACAATGAGCAGTTCTTC; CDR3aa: CATSRVDSIYNEQFF
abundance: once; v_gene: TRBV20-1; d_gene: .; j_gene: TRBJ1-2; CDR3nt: TGCAGTGCTAGCCCCGGGGAGTACTATGGCTACACCTTC; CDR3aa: CSASPGEYYGYTF
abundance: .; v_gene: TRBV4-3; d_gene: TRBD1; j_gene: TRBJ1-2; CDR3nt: TGCGCCAGCAGCCAGGGACAGAGGACGCATGGCTACACCTTC; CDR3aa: CASSQGQRTHGYTF
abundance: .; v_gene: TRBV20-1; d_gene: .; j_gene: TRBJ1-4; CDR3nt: TGCAGTGCTAGGTTCCCGGGATTAAGGGGGGAAAAACTGTTTTTT; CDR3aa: CSARFPGLRGEKLFF
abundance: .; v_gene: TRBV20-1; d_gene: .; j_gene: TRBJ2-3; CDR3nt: TGCAGTGCTAGGGGACAAAAACGGGGGGCGCCCACAGATACGCAGTATTTT; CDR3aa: CSARGQKRGAPTDTQYF
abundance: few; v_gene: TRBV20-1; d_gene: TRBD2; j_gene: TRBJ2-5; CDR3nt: TGCAGTGGAGTATCCGGGAGGGGTCAAGAGGCCCAGTACTTC; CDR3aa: CSGVSGRGQEAQYF
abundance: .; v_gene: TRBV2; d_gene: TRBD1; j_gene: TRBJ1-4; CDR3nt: TGTGCCAGCGACAGGACAGGGGGGAGTGAAAAACTGTTTTTT; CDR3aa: CASDRTGGSEKLFF
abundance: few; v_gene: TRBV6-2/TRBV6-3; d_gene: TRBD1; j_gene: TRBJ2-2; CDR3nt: TGTGCCAGCAGCGCGACAGGGGGCCGAACCGGGGAGCTGTTTTTT; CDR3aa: CASSATGGRTGELFF
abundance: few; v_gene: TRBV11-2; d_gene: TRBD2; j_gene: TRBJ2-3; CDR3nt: TGTGCCAGCAGCTCCGTATTTGGGACTAGCATAGATACGCAGTATTTT; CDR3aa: CASSSVFGTSIDTQYF
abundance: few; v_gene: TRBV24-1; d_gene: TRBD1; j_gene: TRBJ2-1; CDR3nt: TGTGCCACCAGTGATCAGACAGGGACGTCCTACAATGAGCAGTTCTTC; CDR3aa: CATSDQTGTSYNEQFF
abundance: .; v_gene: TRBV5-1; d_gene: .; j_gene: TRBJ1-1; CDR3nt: TGCGCCAGCACCTTTGGGGGCATGAACACTGAAGCTTTCTTT; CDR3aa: CASTFGGMNTEAFF
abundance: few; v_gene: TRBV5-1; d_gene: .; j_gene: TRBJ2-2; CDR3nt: TGCGCCAGCACCCAGGGGAGATGGGACACCGGGGAGCTGTTTTTT; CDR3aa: CASTQGRWDTGELFF
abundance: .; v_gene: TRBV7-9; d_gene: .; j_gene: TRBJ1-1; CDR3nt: TGTGCCAGCAGTAGGACAGATGGTCTTCCTGAAGCTTTCTTT; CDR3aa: CASSRTDGLPEAFF
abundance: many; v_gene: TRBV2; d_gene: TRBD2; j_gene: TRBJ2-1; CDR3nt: TGTGCCAGCAGGGAGGGACTAGCGGGAGGGCGCAATGAGCAGTTCTTC; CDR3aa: CASREGLAGGRNEQFF
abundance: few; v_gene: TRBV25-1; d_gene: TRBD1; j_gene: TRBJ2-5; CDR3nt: TGTGCCAGCAGTGACCGCGGACAGGGACAAGAGACCCAGTACTTC; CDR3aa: CASSDRGQGQETQYF
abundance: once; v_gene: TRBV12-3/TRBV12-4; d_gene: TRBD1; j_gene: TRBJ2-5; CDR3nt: TGTGCCAGCAGTTTCGGGGCAGGGGGCTTGGAGACCCAGTACTTC; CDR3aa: CASSFGAGGLETQYF
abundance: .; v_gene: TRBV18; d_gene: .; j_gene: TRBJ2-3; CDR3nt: TGTGCCAGCTCACCTTTGGGAGCAAGCACAGATACGCAGTATTTT; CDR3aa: CASSPLGASTDTQYF
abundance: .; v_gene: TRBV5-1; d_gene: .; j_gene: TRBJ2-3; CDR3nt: TGCGCCAGCAGCGTCCCACAGGCCGCCGGGGCAGATACGCAGTATTTT; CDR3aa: CASSVPQAAGADTQYF
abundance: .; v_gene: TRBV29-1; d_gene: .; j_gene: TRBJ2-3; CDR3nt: TGCAGCGTTGAAGTACAGAACACAGATACGCAGTATTTT; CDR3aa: CSVEVQNTDTQYF
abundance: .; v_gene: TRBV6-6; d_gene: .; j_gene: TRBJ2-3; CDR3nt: TGTGCCAGCAGCCCGTCCCGCGATACGCAGTATTTT; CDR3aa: CASSPSRDTQYF
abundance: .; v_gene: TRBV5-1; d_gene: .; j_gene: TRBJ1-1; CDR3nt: TGCGCCAGCGGCCACCCCACAGGGAACACTGAAGCTTTCTTT; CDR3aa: CASGHPTGNTEAFF
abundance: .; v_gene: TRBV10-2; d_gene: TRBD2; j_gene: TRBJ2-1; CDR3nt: TGCGCCAGCAGGAACGGACTAGCGGGATCTACTAGGTCCAATGAGCAGTTCTTC; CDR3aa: CASRNGLAGSTRSNEQFF
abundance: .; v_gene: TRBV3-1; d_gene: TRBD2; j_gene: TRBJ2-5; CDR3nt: TGTGCCAGCAGCTTATTGACTAGCGGGGTCTCAGAGACCCAGTACTTC; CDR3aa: CASSLLTSGVSETQYF
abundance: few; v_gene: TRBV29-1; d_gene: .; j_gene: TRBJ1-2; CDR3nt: TGCAGCGTTGAGCCATGGGCTGGGCCGGGCTACACCTTC; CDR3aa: CSVEPWAGPGYTF
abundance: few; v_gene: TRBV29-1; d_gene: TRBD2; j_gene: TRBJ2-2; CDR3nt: TGCAGCGTCCCGGGTTCAGCGGGAGGCCCCGGGGAGCTGTTTTTT; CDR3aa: CSVPGSAGGPGELFF
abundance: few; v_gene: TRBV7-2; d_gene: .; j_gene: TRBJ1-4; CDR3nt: TGTGCCAGCAGCTTAGCAGTAGGGCCCGCAACTAATGAAAAACTGTTTTTT; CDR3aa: CASSLAVGPATNEKLFF
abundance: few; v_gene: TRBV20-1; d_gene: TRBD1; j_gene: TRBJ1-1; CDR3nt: TGCAGTGCCCGGACAGGGTATTATGAGGGGACTGAAGCTTTCTTT; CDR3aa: CSARTGYYEGTEAFF
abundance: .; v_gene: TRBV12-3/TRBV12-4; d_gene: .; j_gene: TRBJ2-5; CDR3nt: TGTGCCAGCCAGGCGAGCGGAGACCAAGAGACCCAGTACTTC; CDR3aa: CASQASGDQETQYF
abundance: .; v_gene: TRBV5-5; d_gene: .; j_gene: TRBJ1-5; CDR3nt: TGTGCCAGCAGCTTTCGGGACACTGGCCAGCCCCAGCATTTT; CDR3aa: CASSFRDTGQPQHF
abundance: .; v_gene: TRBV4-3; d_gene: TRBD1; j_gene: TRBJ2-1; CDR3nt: TGCGCCAGCAGCCAAGGCTCGGGACAGGGGAGGAATGAGCAGTTCTTC; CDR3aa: CASSQGSGQGRNEQFF
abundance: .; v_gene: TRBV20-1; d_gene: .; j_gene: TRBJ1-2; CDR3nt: TGCAGTGCTAGCTCGGGGGGCGATGGCTACACCTTC; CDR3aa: CSASSGGDGYTF
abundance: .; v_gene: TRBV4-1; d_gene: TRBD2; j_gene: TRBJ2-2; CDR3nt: TGCGCCAGCAGCCAAGATTTCGCGACTAGCGGTGGCGGGGAGCTGTTTTTT; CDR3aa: CASSQDFATSGGGELFF
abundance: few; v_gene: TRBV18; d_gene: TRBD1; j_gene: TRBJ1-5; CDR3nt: TGTGCCAGCTCACAAAGCCGGGACAGGGTTGGCAATCAGCCCCAGCATTTT; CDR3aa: CASSQSRDRVGNQPQHF
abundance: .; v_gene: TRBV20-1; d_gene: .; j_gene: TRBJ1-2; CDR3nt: TGCAGTGCTAGTCCGACAGGTAGCTACACCTTC; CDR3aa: CSASPTGSYTF
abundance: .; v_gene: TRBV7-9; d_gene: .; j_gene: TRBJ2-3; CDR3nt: TGTGCCAGCATCGAATGGACGGGTAGCACAGATACGCAGTATTTT; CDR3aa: CASIEWTGSTDTQYF
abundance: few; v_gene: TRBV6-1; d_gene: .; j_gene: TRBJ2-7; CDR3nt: TGTGCCAGCTACGAGGGGTGGGGCTACGAGCAGTACTTC; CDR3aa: CASYEGWGYEQYF
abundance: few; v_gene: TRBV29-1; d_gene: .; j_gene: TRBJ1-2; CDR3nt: TGCAGCGTTGAATTTCGGGGCTATGGCTACACCTTC; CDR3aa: CSVEFRGYGYTF
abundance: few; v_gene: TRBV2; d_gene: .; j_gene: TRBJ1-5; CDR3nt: TGTGCCAGCAGCGCGGAGTGGGATAGCAATCAGCCCCAGCATTTT; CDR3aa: CASSAEWDSNQPQHF
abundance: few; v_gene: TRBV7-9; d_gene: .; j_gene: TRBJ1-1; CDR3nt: TGTGCCAGCAGCTCCCATTCCACAGGGAACACTGAAGCTTTCTTT; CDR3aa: CASSSHSTGNTEAFF
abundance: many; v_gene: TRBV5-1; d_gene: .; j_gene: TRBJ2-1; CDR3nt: TGCGCCAGCAGCTTGCTCGGTGGTAATGAGCAGTTCTTC; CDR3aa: CASSLLGGNEQFF
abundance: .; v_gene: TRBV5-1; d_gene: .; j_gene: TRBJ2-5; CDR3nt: TGCGCCGGCAGCCCAGAAAATAGCTTTTTAGAGACCCAGTACTTC; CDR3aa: CAGSPENSFLETQYF
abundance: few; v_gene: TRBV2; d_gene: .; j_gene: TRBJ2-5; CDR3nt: TGTGCCAGCAAGGGGCAGAGAGAGACCCAGTACTTC; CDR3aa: CASKGQRETQYF